This T cell receptor beta chain was captured by sequencing in a study of T cell responses to AZD1222 COVID-19 vaccine. The table lists this clone with a few counts. Profiling relied on immunoSEQ multiplex PCR, and the TCRdb table lists in-frame clones only, not all of them. The sample holds about 140,000 clones; around 90% are singletons and the top ten take roughly 7.1%. The sequencing here drew on peripheral blood, taken 28 days after the second dose of the MenACWY control vaccine. The receptor's source is an adult who received the MenACWY meningococcal vaccine as a control.

CDR3 sequence reads: CASSATEGQPQHF. As DNA, the CDR3 is TGTGCCAGCAGCGCAACGGAGGGTCAGCCCCAGCATTTT. The rearrangement links TRBV7-9 to TRBJ1-5, with D uncertain. The germline V gene has CDR1 SEHNR and CDR2 FQNEAQ (reference sequence). This CDR3 is 13 amino acids long. The V gene lost 5 bases and the J gene lost 6 bases, with 11 bases spanning the gap.